Listed below are T cell receptor beta chains from one sample, sequenced in a study of T cell changes during pregnancy in multiple sclerosis. The assay was immunoSEQ multiplex PCR, and TCRdb's table has in-frame clones only and misses some. The data hold 30,000 to 45,000 clones, with approximately 89% observed a single time. Here the sequenced sample was CD8+ T cells from peripheral blood mononuclear cells, taken in the third trimester of pregnancy. These receptors came from a female donor with multiple sclerosis, enrolled in a pregnancy study. Both conserved end residues are part of each CDR3. The D gene is left open where the match is weak. Clone size is not always given. Where it is, it says once, few, many or a class for expanded clones.

J,V,size,D,CDR3,DNA
TRBJ1-5,TRBV19,.,TRBD1,CASSPRDRAYSNQPQHF,TGTGCCAGTAGCCCTCGGGACAGGGCTTATAGCAATCAGCCCCAGCATTTT
TRBJ1-2,TRBV9,few,TRBD1,CASSVGVGTGHGYTF,TGTGCCAGCAGCGTAGGTGTAGGGACAGGTCATGGCTACACCTTC
TRBJ1-4,TRBV27,.,TRBD1,CASSLSRGQGGRREKLFF,TGTGCCAGCAGTTTATCGAGGGGACAGGGAGGAAGGCGTGAAAAACTGTTTTTT
TRBJ1-1,TRBV4-1,.,.,CASSQDPGWTEAFF,TGCGCCAGCAGCCAAGATCCCGGGTGGACTGAAGCTTTCTTT
TRBJ2-1,TRBV15,.,.,CATSRDIGSSYNEQFF,TGTGCCACCAGCAGAGATATAGGGAGCTCCTACAATGAGCAGTTCTTC
TRBJ2-1,TRBV5-4,.,.,CASSLDMCLCPYNEQFF,TGTGCCAGCAGCTTGGACATGTGTTTATGCCCCTACAATGAGCAGTTCTTC
TRBJ1-4,TRBV27,.,.,CASGPVWVTGEKLFF,TGTGCCAGCGGACCAGTTTGGGTTACAGGAGAAAAACTGTTTTTT
TRBJ2-5,TRBV4-1,.,TRBD1,CASSPTDRGQETQYF,TGCGCCAGCAGCCCAACCGACAGGGGCCAAGAGACCCAGTACTTC
TRBJ2-3,TRBV7-9,.,.,CASSNSRGITDTQYF,TGTGCCAGCAGCAATAGCCGCGGGATTACAGATACGCAGTATTTT
TRBJ2-1,TRBV7-3,.,.,CASSQGGDEQFF,TGTGCCAGCAGCCAGGGAGGCGATGAGCAGTTCTTC
TRBJ1-1,TRBV4-3,.,.,CASSQDLQTTEAFF,TGCGCCAGCAGCCAAGATCTACAGACCACTGAAGCTTTCTTT
TRBJ2-2,TRBV5-6,.,.,CASSFPMGPGELFF,TGTGCCAGCAGCTTTCCTATGGGGCCCGGGGAGCTGTTTTTT
TRBJ2-5,TRBV7-9,.,TRBD2,CASGGGFQETQYF,TGTGCCAGCGGGGGGGGGTTCCAAGAGACCCAGTACTTC
TRBJ1-1,TRBV4-3,.,.,CASSQDLDSPPSEAFF,TGCGCCAGCAGCCAAGACCTCGACAGTCCTCCCTCTGAAGCTTTCTTT
TRBJ2-5,TRBV5-4,.,TRBD2,CASSLVSAGGIETQYF,TGTGCCAGCAGCTTGGTTTCAGCGGGAGGAATAGAGACCCAGTACTTC
TRBJ1-1,TRBV30,.,.,CAWKGGTDLNTEAFF,TGTGCCTGGAAAGGAGGGACCGACTTGAACACTGAAGCTTTCTTT
TRBJ1-2,TRBV30,.,.,CAWEGPPNYGYTF,TGTGCCTGGGAGGGTCCTCCTAACTATGGCTACACCTTC
TRBJ2-7,TRBV21-1,.,.,CATFTLWDREDYEQYF,TGTGCCACCTTCACCTTGTGGGACAGGGAAGACTACGAGCAGTACTTC
TRBJ2-1,TRBV5-5,.,TRBD1,CASSSGQGVYNEQFF,TGTGCCAGCAGCTCCGGACAGGGGGTTTACAATGAGCAGTTCTTC
TRBJ2-1,TRBV4-3,.,TRBD2,CASSQGSGGRNEQFF,TGCGCCAGCAGCCAAGGTAGCGGGGGTAGGAATGAGCAGTTCTTC
TRBJ1-2,TRBV7-3,.,.,CASSLNPGYGYTF,TGTGCCAGCAGCTTAAACCCAGGCTATGGCTACACCTTC
TRBJ2-1,TRBV9,.,.,CASSHTRDTNNEQFF,TGTGCCAGCAGCCACACCCGGGACACCAACAATGAGCAGTTCTTC
TRBJ2-1,TRBV7-6,.,TRBD1,CASSLSGQSSYNEQFF,TGTGCCAGCAGCTTATCGGGACAGAGCTCCTACAATGAGCAGTTCTTC
TRBJ2-2,TRBV5-1,.,.,CASSFSGNTGELFF,TGCGCCAGCAGCTTTTCGGGAAACACCGGGGAGCTGTTTTTT
TRBJ2-1,TRBV5-1,.,TRBD2,CASSPAGRASDEQFF,TGCGCCAGCAGCCCTGCCGGGAGGGCCTCGGATGAGCAGTTCTTC
TRBJ2-1,TRBV7-6,.,.,CASSLGFRVDNEQFF,TGTGCCAGCAGCTTAGGGTTTAGAGTCGACAATGAGCAGTTCTTC
TRBJ2-7,TRBV6-5,.,.,CASSYPTGEQYF,TGTGCCAGCAGTTACCCAACGGGCGAGCAGTACTTC
TRBJ1-1,TRBV27,.,.,CASSPVLSTEAFF,TGTGCCAGCAGTCCAGTTTTGTCCACTGAAGCTTTCTTT
TRBJ2-1,TRBV5-5,.,.,CASSLTGGGRLSYNEQFF,TGTGCCAGCAGCTTGACGGGCGGGGGCCGATTATCCTACAATGAGCAGTTCTTC
TRBJ1-1,TRBV2,.,.,CASSRNDRIEAFF,TGTGCCAGCAGTAGAAATGACAGGATTGAAGCTTTCTTT
TRBJ1-4,TRBV9,.,.,CASSVVGGDEKLFF,TGTGCCAGCAGCGTAGTGGGAGGGGATGAAAAACTGTTTTTT
TRBJ1-1,TRBV13,once,.,CASSPGGGLNTEAFF,TGTGCCAGCAGCCCCGGTGGCGGATTGAACACTGAAGCTTTCTTT
TRBJ1-5,TRBV5-5,.,.,CASSPLHEWGENQPQHF,TGTGCCAGCAGCCCCCTCCATGAATGGGGGGAAAATCAGCCCCAGCATTTT
TRBJ2-7,TRBV27,.,.,CASSLLGAAFSYEQYF,TGTGCCAGCAGTTTGTTGGGGGCAGCGTTTTCCTACGAGCAGTACTTC
TRBJ1-6,TRBV4-1,once,.,CASSRQPDGYNSPLHF,TGCGCCAGCAGCCGACAACCAGATGGTTATAATTCACCCCTCCACTTT
TRBJ1-5,TRBV5-3,.,.,CARSGAGDLGQPQHF,TGTGCCAGAAGCGGGGCGGGGGATTTAGGTCAGCCCCAGCATTTT
TRBJ2-7,TRBV5-5,.,.,CASRPIHRNAYEQYF,TGTGCCAGCAGACCCATACACCGAAATGCCTACGAGCAGTACTTC
TRBJ2-7,TRBV19,.,.,CASSHPGTLSYEQYF,TGTGCCAGTAGTCATCCCGGGACTCTCTCCTACGAGCAGTACTTC
TRBJ2-1,TRBV27,.,.,CASSWGTGEQFF,TGTGCCAGCAGTTGGGGGACTGGTGAGCAGTTCTTC
TRBJ2-3,TRBV5-5,.,.,CASSLAVGATSTDTQYF,TGTGCCAGCAGCTTGGCCGTGGGAGCCACTTCCACAGATACGCAGTATTTT
TRBJ2-1,TRBV27,.,.,CASTGLGPFNEQFF,TGTGCCAGCACAGGACTGGGCCCATTTAATGAGCAGTTCTTC
TRBJ1-2,TRBV27,.,.,CASSLGGENYGYTF,TGTGCCAGCAGTTTGGGGGGAGAGAACTATGGCTACACCTTC
TRBJ1-2,TRBV9,.,.,CASSVRTQNYGYTF,TGTGCCAGCAGCGTCAGGACACAGAACTATGGCTACACCTTC
TRBJ2-3,TRBV4-1,.,.,CASSQPSEGTDTQYF,TGCGCCAGCAGCCAACCTAGCGAGGGCACAGATACGCAGTATTTT
TRBJ2-1,TRBV15,.,.,CATGGVRQELNNEQFF,TGTGCCACCGGAGGGGTCCGGCAGGAATTAAACAATGAGCAGTTCTTC
TRBJ2-2,TRBV28,.,.,CTSSLGVELFF,TGTACCAGCAGTTTAGGAGTGGAGCTGTTTTTT
TRBJ1-2,TRBV4-3,.,TRBD1,CASSQDHRGPGYGYTF,TGCGCCAGCAGCCAAGACCACAGGGGCCCAGGGTATGGCTACACCTTC
TRBJ2-7,TRBV4-2,once,.,CASSQAGLEQYF,TGTGCCAGCAGCCAAGCAGGGTTGGAGCAGTACTTC
TRBJ2-7,TRBV6-5,.,TRBD1,CASSEGTGDYEQYF,TGTGCCAGCAGTGAAGGGACAGGGGACTACGAGCAGTACTTC
TRBJ2-1,TRBV29-1,.,.,CSAFIERYNEQFF,TGCAGCGCCTTCATTGAGCGGTACAATGAGCAGTTCTTC
TRBJ2-1,TRBV9,.,.,CASTLGASVGYNEQFF,TGTGCCAGCACCCTGGGAGCTTCGGTTGGGTACAATGAGCAGTTCTTC
TRBJ2-7,TRBV6-5,.,.,CASQANSYEQYF,TGTGCCAGCCAGGCCAACTCCTACGAGCAGTACTTC
TRBJ1-1,TRBV5-6,.,TRBD1,CASSLTGLRDTEAFF,TGTGCCAGCAGCCTGACAGGGCTAAGGGACACTGAAGCTTTCTTT
TRBJ2-2,TRBV7-8,few,TRBD2,CASSSPSGRGHTGELFF,TGTGCCAGCAGCTCACCCAGCGGGAGGGGACACACCGGGGAGCTGTTTTTT
TRBJ2-1,TRBV7-9,.,.,CASSHTDNEQFF,TGTGCCAGCAGCCATACAGACAATGAGCAGTTCTTC
TRBJ1-1,TRBV19,.,TRBD1,CASSIASRGSTEAFF,TGTGCCAGTAGTATTGCCAGCAGGGGGAGCACTGAAGCTTTCTTT
TRBJ2-7,TRBV5-6,.,.,CASSIGQREQYF,TGTGCCAGCAGTATAGGCCAGCGCGAGCAGTACTTC
TRBJ2-3,TRBV30,.,TRBD2,CAWSVHRTSGGTDTQYF,TGTGCCTGGAGTGTACACCGGACTAGCGGGGGCACAGATACGCAGTATTTT
TRBJ2-1,TRBV5-5,.,.,CASSSFLTRYNEQFF,TGTGCCAGCAGCTCCTTCCTCACTAGGTACAATGAGCAGTTCTTC